This T cell receptor (beta chain) derives from a study of T cell repertoires in cytomegalovirus infection. Study-wide background: Through public TCR beta signatures, both CMV infection and matching HLA type were indicated. General observations from the study: What dominated the ex vivo response were HLA-C-restricted CMV-specific TCR beta clonotypes.

In this sample, this clonotype turned up a few times. The antigen is unknown. V lost 5 bases to trimming and J lost 10 bases, with 13 bases between them. The CDR3 extends over 13 amino acids. Germline lookup yields CDR1 SGHRS and CDR2 YFSETQ. MiXCR was run by TCRdb on the reads, yielding one entry per CDR3 protein. The table has approximately 190,000 distinct CDR3 sequences, about 28% seen once. The chain has TRBV5-1 and TRBJ1-6; D is ambiguous. Sequences were obtained from PBMCs. This clonotype was sampled from a human donor in good health (CMV status not recorded). Some clones in this sample may be carry-over from other donors' samples. CDR3 protein: CASSPAGGSPLHF. CDR3 bases: TGCGCCAGCAGTCCGGCAGGAGGGTCACCCCTCCACTTT. The entire variable domain, with the rest obtained from reference TRBV5-1 and TRBJ1-6, is as follows: KAGVTQTPRYLIKTRGQQVTLSCSPISGHRSVSWYQQTPGQGLQFLFEYFSETQRNKGNFPGRFSGRQFSNSRSEMNVSTLELGDSALYLCASSPAGGSPLHFGNGTRLTVT.